This paragraph covers one T cell receptor (beta chain) sequence. This clonotype turned up a few times. Which antigen it targets is not known. Base-call qualities are not available, and no considerably larger clone is one nucleotide away. This entry is derived from a study of regulatory T cells in long-lasting Graves disease (dated by TCRdb to the early 2020s). The study in broad terms: Persistent Graves' disease meant more than 5 years of antithyroid drug treatment with TSH receptor autoantibodies that stayed positive. A total of roughly 33 samples were covered by TCR sequencing, comprising some 13 persistent and around 20 newly diagnosed Graves' disease patients. The study was registered as a clinical trial and conducted in China. In the clinical cohort, patients with persistent Graves' disease had used antithyroid drugs for an average of about 10.3 years. Peripheral blood TCR sequencing and RNA sequencing compared persistent Graves' disease patients with newly diagnosed Graves' disease patients. Points the paper makes about the study in general: Only the TCR beta chain was sequenced and analyzed. TRBV28, TRBJ1-2 and TRBJ2-5 were preferentially used in persistent disease, while TRBV20-1 and TRBJ2-1 were favored in newly diagnosed disease. More public clonotypes were shared among persistent patients (roughly 3,000) than among newly diagnosed patients (roughly 1,000). The small sample size was acknowledged by the authors as a limitation that may reduce accuracy. Persistent Graves' disease patients showed lower TCR Shannon entropy and fewer highly expanded clones than newly diagnosed patients, suggesting clonal expansion. Because the primary lesion, thyroid tissue, could not be accessed, the study looked at peripheral blood alone.

Trimming removed 8 bases from V and 2 bases from J, leaving 12 bases between the germline ends. CDR1 and CDR2, per the germline V gene (reference sequence), are GTSNPN and SVGIG. The CDR3 has 12 amino acids, counting the end cysteine and phenylalanine. The sequence is cut down to CDR3 DNA, 36 bases in frame from base 1. Libraries came from multiplex PCR. The data were produced on an Illumina HiSeq 4000. CDR3 regions were amplified by Arm-PCR with iRepertoire HTBI primers to construct TCR beta libraries. Before sequencing, the PCR products underwent gel purification. Per the original workflow: Gene usage analysis of CDR3 amino acid clonotypes used the 62 TRBV and approximately 13 TRBJ segments found across samples. COPE and FqMerger were used to merge filtered high-quality paired reads into contigs. BLAST was used to align contigs to the IMGT TRBV, TRBD and TRBJ reference genes, and CDR3 was defined following IMGT. Any clonotype with a frequency above 0.1% was counted as a highly expanded clone. Shannon entropy was used to measure repertoire diversity, and the Gini coefficient was used to measure V-J evenness. A clonotype was considered public if more than one individual shared it. TCRdb reworked the public reads: Q25 trimming with fastp, MiXCR clone assembly, productive beta chains retained. Every CDR3 protein is listed once, alongside the most common genes and DNA of its rows. For this entry, the V and J calls and clone size follow TCRdb and not the study's own pipeline. The sample records a few hundred thousand distinct CDR3 sequences, around 24% of which are singletons. The leading ten clones occupy approximately 25% of the sample.

The time point label, read with the paper, signifies: persistent/refractory GD, antithyroid drugs over 5 years with positive TRAb. For both TCR sequencing and RNA sequencing, RNA was extracted from PBMCs using TRIzol. The diagnosis of Graves' disease was made according to American Thyroid Association guidelines. Patients for the study were recruited at an endocrinology department in Xi'an, China. Each patient gave about 8.1 milliliters of peripheral blood, collected in an EDTA anticoagulant tube. Ficoll Paque Plus density gradient separation was used to isolate PBMCs, and no further T cell sorting was done. RNA quality was checked with an Agilent 2100 Bioanalyzer and agarose gel, and concentration with a NanoDrop 2000.

The receptor was isolated from a female donor with Graves disease. Sequenced here: peripheral blood mononuclear cells (PBMCs), sampled when the disease was refractory, from a patient treated with antithyroid drugs. The V gene is TRBV30 and the J gene is TRBJ2-5; the D gene is perhaps TRBD2, from 6 matching bases. The CDR3 amino acid sequence is: CAGNSGQETQYF. The sequence in DNA is TGTGCCGGTAATAGCGGACAAGAGACCCAGTACTTC.